This T cell receptor (beta chain) was identified during a study of T-cell reconstitution after alpha-beta-depleted transplantation in children. V was clipped by 4 bases and J by 3 bases, with 17 bases between them. This CDR3 is built from 15 residues. The germline gives CDR1 SGHRS, CDR2 YFSETQ. This clonotype was detected a few times. TCRbeta library preparation incorporated unique molecular identifiers. TCRdb called the PCR reads again in MiXCR, with one record for every CDR3 protein. Among about 480,000 distinct CDR3 sequences listed, roughly an eighth were seen once. The rearrangement joins TRBV5-1 to TRBJ2-7; D is tentatively TRBD1 or TRBD2 (6 bases each). Material: PBMCs from the stem cell graft donor, obtained from the stem cell graft. The receptor comes from a human donor who donated a stem cell graft to a child with combined immunodeficiency. CDR3: CASSLAAGEVYEQYF. CDR3 nucleotides: TGCGCCAGCAGCCTGGCAGCAGGGGAGGTCTACGAGCAGTACTTC.